A selection of T cell receptor beta chains follows, all from one sample in a study of CD8 T cells in Susac syndrome. TCRdb passed the immunoSEQ multiplex PCR reads through MiXCR, listing each CDR3 protein once. The sample includes 130,000 or so distinct CDR3 sequences, approximately 95% of them seen just once. The specimen sequenced was CD4+ T cells from PBMCs. These receptors were obtained from a human donor with multiple sclerosis. CDR3s include the opening cysteine and the closing phenylalanine or tryptophan. The D gene is left open where the match is weak. The listing skips clone size in some rows; elsewhere it reads once, few, many or a size class.

>.|.|TRBV7-9|TRBJ2-3
CASSLAAGLTDTQYF
TGTGCCAGCAGCTTAGCGGCGGGGTTGACAGATACGCAGTATTTT
>TRBD1|.|TRBV24-1|TRBJ2-6
CATSDAPTGAGANVLTF
TGTGCCACCAGTGATGCGCCGACAGGGGCTGGGGCCAACGTCCTGACTTTC
>.|.|TRBV7-9|TRBJ1-1
CASSYRLNTEAFF
TGTGCCAGCAGTTACCGTTTGAACACTGAAGCTTTCTTT
>.|few|TRBV20-1|TRBJ2-7
CSARDGATGPYEQYF
TGCAGTGCTAGAGATGGGGCTACAGGGCCCTACGAGCAGTACTTC
>.|.|TRBV3-1|TRBJ1-6
CASRRTGAGGSPLHF
TGTGCCAGCAGACGAACCGGGGCCGGGGGTTCACCCCTCCACTTT
>TRBD2|.|TRBV5-1|TRBJ2-2
CASSFTSGVNTGELFF
TGCGCCAGCAGCTTTACTAGCGGGGTAAACACCGGGGAGCTGTTTTTT
>.|.|TRBV20-1|TRBJ2-1
CSASGLNEQFF
TGCAGTGCTAGCGGGCTTAATGAGCAGTTCTTC
>.|.|TRBV20-1|TRBJ1-2
CSARREGTHYGYTF
TGCAGTGCCCGAAGGGAGGGGACCCACTATGGCTACACCTTC
>.|once|TRBV12-3/TRBV12-4|TRBJ1-2
CASTPPRGFDGYTF
TGTGCCAGCACCCCACCCCGGGGGTTCGATGGCTACACCTTC
>.|.|TRBV29-1|TRBJ2-1
CSAEGEGYNEQFF
TGCAGCGCTGAGGGGGAAGGCTACAATGAGCAGTTCTTC